Each of the 3 T cell receptor beta chains below was sequenced from the same sample in a study of T cells in Graves' hyperthyroidism and ophthalmopathy. Amplification targeted TCR beta CDR3 regions from RNA transcripts. HTBI primers were employed in a first-round RT-PCR of the TCR CDR3. TCRdb fed the multiplex PCR reads into MiXCR, producing one record per CDR3 protein. Of 250,000 to 350,000 distinct CDR3 sequences in the sample, about 20% are singletons; the top ten hold around 60%. Input material: blood. Receptors originate from a young man with Graves' ophthalmopathy.

This clonotype was recorded many times. This chain uses TRBV6-1 with TRBJ1-6, with D possibly matching TRBD1 (5 bases). The CDR3 covers 16 residues. V shed 6 bases and J shed 5 bases, with 17 bases lying between them. Germline lookup yields CDR1 MNHNS and CDR2 SASEGT. The CDR3 DNA reads TGTGCCAGCAGAGGTCCGAGGGGATTGGATAATTCACCCCTCCACTTT. It is translated as CASRGPRGLDNSPLHF.

This chain connects TRBV11-2 to TRBJ1-1, with D perhaps matching TRBD1 (5 bases). CDR1 is SGHAT and CDR2 is FQNNGV in the germline V gene. The CDR3 is 16 residues long. V was clipped by 0 bases and J by 6 bases, with 17 bases between them. The CDR3 DNA reads TGTGCCAGCAGCTTAGAGGACACCCGGAATAACGCTGAAGCTTTCTTT. It translates to CASSLEDTRNNAEAFF.

The chain recombines TRBV10-1 with TRBJ1-1, with D possibly matching TRBD1 (6 bases). The CDR3 covers 15 residues. The V end lost 4 bases, the J end lost 0 bases, and 12 bases lay between the germline ends. From germline, CDR1 is WNHNN and CDR2 SYGVQD (reference sequence). The CDR3 DNA reads as TGCGCCAGCAGTGTTTACAGGGATCTGAACACTGAAGCTTTCTTT. It encodes CASSVYRDLNTEAFF.